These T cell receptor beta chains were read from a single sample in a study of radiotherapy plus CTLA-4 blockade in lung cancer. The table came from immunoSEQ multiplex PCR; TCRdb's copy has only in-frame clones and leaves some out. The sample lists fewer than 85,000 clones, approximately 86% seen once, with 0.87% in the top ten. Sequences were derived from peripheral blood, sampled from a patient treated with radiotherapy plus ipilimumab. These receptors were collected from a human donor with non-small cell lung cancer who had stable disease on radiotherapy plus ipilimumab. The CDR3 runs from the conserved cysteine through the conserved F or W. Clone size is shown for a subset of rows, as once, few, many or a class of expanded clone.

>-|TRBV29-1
CSVEMGTSGYEQYF
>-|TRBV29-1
CSVSGGSLSSYEQYF
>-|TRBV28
CASRPSDSLNEKLFF
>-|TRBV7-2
CASSPSGTGATNEKLFF
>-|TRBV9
CASSVLGEPTDTQYF
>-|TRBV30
CAWRGTGNTGELFF
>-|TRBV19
CASSMAGSKNIQYF
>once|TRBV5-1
CASSPPRWTNSTQNTEAFF
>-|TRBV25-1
CASSDDRGASPLHF
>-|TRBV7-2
CASSLRAEQPQHF
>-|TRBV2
CASNRAGTDTQYF
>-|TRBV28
CASSLVTGNEKLFF
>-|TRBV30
CAWSVRGPTEAFF
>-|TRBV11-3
CASSLGANVRGYEQYF
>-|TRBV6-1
CASRTTSVETQYF
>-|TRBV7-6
CASSLVPRGGAQNTGELFF
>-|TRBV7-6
CASSLAGGSSGNTIYF